Following are 24 T cell receptor beta chains from one sample sequenced in a study of T cell repertoires in cytomegalovirus infection. TCRdb recomputed calls from the reads with MiXCR, one row per CDR3 protein. The repertoire has about 310,000 distinct CDR3 sequences, 15% to 20% of them found once; the top ten carry around 13%. Material for sequencing was PBMCs. The receptors were gathered from a human donor in good health (CMV status not recorded). Some clones in this sample may be carry-over from other donors' samples.

This clonotype has just a few counts. The rearrangement uses TRBV15 and TRBJ1-1; D perhaps matches TRBD1 (5 bases). V gave up 0 bases and J gave up 1 base, with 9 bases separating them. CDR1 is LNHNV, CDR2 YYDKDF, per germline (reference sequence). This CDR3 region has 15 residues. The DNA of the CDR3 is TGTGCCACCAGCAGAGATCAGGGTACGAACACTGAAGCTTTCTTT. Its translation is CATSRDQGTNTEAFF.

This clonotype was seen a few times. The chain has TRBV12-3 or TRBV12-4 and TRBJ1-2, with 7 nucleotides matching TRBD1. The CDR3 totals 14 residues. The J segment lost 2 bases and the V segment lost 6 bases, leaving 6 bases of the junction unmatched. CDR3 nucleotide sequence: TGTGCCAGCAGGGTAGACAGGGAGAACTATGGCTACACCTTC. Translated, it gives CASRVDRENYGYTF.

This clonotype was recorded at least ten times. The chain has TRBV12-3 or TRBV12-4 and TRBJ1-1; D is unclear. This CDR3 contains 12 residues. Trimming shortened V by 7 bases and J by 4 bases, and 10 bases separated the two germline ends. The CDR3 sequence is CASTTAITEAFF. The CDR3 bases are TGTGCCAGCACCACTGCAATCACTGAAGCTTTCTTT.

This clonotype was counted ten times or more. For the CDR3, the DNA is TGTGCCAGCAGCCCCGGGACAGGGCTAGTAGATACGCAGTATTTT. Residues: CASSPGTGLVDTQYF. The chain combines TRBV7-2 with TRBJ2-3; TRBD1 aligns across 9 bases. This CDR3 has 15 residues. Germline-derived CDR1 and CDR2 are SGHTA and FQGNSA. The ends lost 5 bases at V and 5 bases at J; junction bases unmatched: 8.

The chain couples TRBV20-1 to TRBJ2-3; 10 nucleotides line up with TRBD2. In germline, CDR1 is DFQATT, CDR2 SNEGSKA (reference sequence). V shed 6 bases, J shed 6 bases, and the junction held 6 bases outside the gene matches. The CDR3 has 13 amino acids. The CDR3 sequence is CSAILAGPDTQYF. The DNA for the CDR3 is TGCAGTGCCATACTAGCGGGGCCGGATACGCAGTATTTT.

The chain couples TRBV3-1 to TRBJ2-3, with D tentatively TRBD2 (6 bases). The CDR3 is made up of 19 amino acids. Trimming left V 1 base short and J 0 bases short, with 20 bases between. Germline V CDR1 and CDR2: LGHDT, YNNKEL (reference sequence). This CDR3 is CASSQGPTLGLLSTDTQYF. As DNA, the CDR3 is TGTGCCAGCAGCCAAGGTCCCACCCTGGGACTTCTCAGCACAGATACGCAGTATTTT.

The chain has TRBV20-1 and TRBJ2-7; D tentatively fits TRBD1 or TRBD2 (5 bases each). Trimming left V 5 bases short and J 3 bases short, with 14 bases between. CDR1 is DFQATT and CDR2 is SNEGSKA in the germline V gene (reference sequence). This CDR3 has 13 residues. The CDR3 spells CSAEGPQGYEQYF. The CDR3, as DNA: TGCAGTGCTGAGGGGCCCCAGGGCTACGAGCAGTACTTC.

This chain uses TRBV6-5 with TRBJ1-1; D might be TRBD1 (5 bases). Germline V gives CDR1 MNHEY, CDR2 SVGAGI. V dropped 2 bases and J dropped 0 bases, with 7 bases sitting between them. There are 14 residues in the CDR3. CDR3 region: CASSYRGLNTEAFF. Here the CDR3 DNA reads TGTGCCAGCAGTTACAGGGGACTGAACACTGAAGCTTTCTTT.

The rearrangement links TRBV29-1 to TRBJ2-6; D ambiguous. The V end was cut by 3 bases, the J end by 0 bases, with 6 bases between. The CDR3 is 14 residues long. CDR1 SQVTM and CDR2 ANQGSEA come from the germline V gene. CDR3 in DNA: TGCAGCGTTGAGGTGATCTCTGGGGCCAACGTCCTGACTTTC. Encoded protein: CSVEVISGANVLTF.

V usage is TRBV12-3 or TRBV12-4 and J usage is TRBJ2-1, with 7 bases matching TRBD2. There are 15 residues in the CDR3. The trim removed 5 bases at V and 2 bases at J, leaving 6 bases unmatched. The CDR3 DNA reads TGTGCCAGCAGTGTCACGGGGACTACCTACAATGAGCAGTTCTTC. It specifies CASSVTGTTYNEQFF.

Notes on this clonotype: The junction differs from germline at one of its ends, possibly a read error. The genes are TRBV20-1 and TRBJ1-1, with D possibly TRBD1 on 5 matching bases. Germline V gives CDR1 DFQATT, CDR2 SNEGSKA (reference sequence). The CDR3 consists of 13 residues. For the CDR3, the DNA is TGCGGTGCTAGAAAAATGGGGGACACTGAAGCTTTCTTT. The encoded protein is CGARKMGDTEAFF.

The genes are TRBV20-1 and TRBJ1-5, with D unresolved. Trimming removed 6 bases from V and 0 bases from J, with 15 bases in between. CDR3 length: 15 amino acids. Germline CDR1 DFQATT, CDR2 SNEGSKA (reference sequence). The CDR3 sequence is CSAARGRYSNQPQHF. CDR3 DNA sequence: TGCAGTGCGGCTAGAGGGAGATATAGCAATCAGCCCCAGCATTTT.

This clonotype was picked up a small number of times. The chain joins TRBV28 to TRBJ1-5; D is undetermined. The CDR3 is 14 amino acids. Trimming removed 4 bases at V and 5 bases at J, with 12 bases between. In germline, CDR1 is MDHEN, CDR2 SYDVKM. The CDR3: CASSSVGGYQPQHF. CDR3 DNA sequence: TGTGCCAGCAGTTCCGTAGGAGGTTATCAGCCCCAGCATTTT.

The chain is built from TRBV7-6 and TRBJ2-1; 8 bases are shared with TRBD1. With V trimmed by 2 bases and J by 3 bases, 9 bases remained unmatched. The germline gives CDR1 SGHVS, CDR2 FNYEAQ. This CDR3 has 17 residues. The CDR3 region is CASSLRQGASGYNEQFF. The CDR3 DNA is TGTGCCAGCAGCTTAAGGCAGGGGGCCTCCGGCTACAATGAGCAGTTCTTC.

This clonotype came up many times. The V and J genes are TRBV12-3 or TRBV12-4 and TRBJ1-2; D possibly corresponds to TRBD1 (6 bases). Trimming took 3 bases from V and 9 from J, leaving 14 bases between them. CDR3 length equals 13 residues. CDR3 bases: TGTGCCAGCAGTTTTGGGACACGTATCCGCTACACCTTC. It translates to CASSFGTRIRYTF.

This clonotype has only one observation. Its ends do not fully match the called genes, so a read error is possible. This chain links TRBV5-4 with TRBJ2-2, with D perhaps matching TRBD2 (5 bases). The germline CDR1 and CDR2 sequences are SGHNT and YYREEE (reference sequence). This CDR3 comprises 13 residues. CDR3 amino acids: CASSSAVVGVLFF. The CDR3 DNA is TGTGCCAGCAGCTCGGCGGTGGTCGGGGTGCTGTTTTTT.

The J gene is TRBJ2-1, the V gene TRBV14; D is uncertain. Per the germline V gene, CDR1 is SGHDN and CDR2 is FVKESK. Trimming left V 4 bases short and J 5 bases short, with 12 bases between. The CDR3 runs to 14 residues. CDR3 sequence (DNA): TGTGCCAGCAGCCTCGGTCCCCCGAACAATGAGCAGTTCTTC. Translated: CASSLGPPNNEQFF.

Written as DNA, the CDR3 is TGTGCCAGCTCCCGAAACCGGGGCCAACAAGGTTTGAACACTGAAGCTTTCTTT. It translates to CASSRNRGQQGLNTEAFF. The V gene is TRBV18, the J gene TRBJ1-1, with D tentatively TRBD1 (5 bases). V was pared by 6 bases and J by 0 bases, with 23 bases between. Germline loops: CDR1 KGHSH, CDR2 LQKENI. The CDR3 consists of 18 residues.

This chain uses TRBV7-2 with TRBJ2-7, with D maybe TRBD1 (8 bases). From germline, CDR1 is SGHTA and CDR2 FQGNSA. The germline V and J ends were trimmed by 4 bases and 5 bases, with 18 bases remaining between them. The CDR3 is made up of 15 amino acids. The CDR3 sequence is CASSSKLTGGDEQYF. The CDR3 region has the DNA TGTGCCAGCAGCTCTAAACTAACAGGGGGGGACGAGCAGTACTTC. The entire variable domain, with the rest obtained from reference TRBV7-2 and TRBJ2-7, is as follows: GAGVSQSPSNKVTEKGKDVELRCDPISGHTALYWYRQSLGQGLEFLIYFQGNSAPDKSGLPSDRFSAERTGGSVSTLTIQRTQQEDSAVYLCASSSKLTGGDEQYFGPGTRLTVT.

This clonotype was counted many times. The chain is built from TRBV7-3 and TRBJ2-1; 9 bases agree with TRBD2. J lost 7 bases, V lost 5 bases, and 9 bases had no gene match. Germline V lookup: CDR1 SGHTA, CDR2 FQGTGA. This CDR3 is built from 15 residues. The CDR3 nucleotides are TGTGCCAGCAGCGTATACCCGGGACTAGCAAATGAGCAGTTCTTC. Its translation is CASSVYPGLANEQFF.

This clonotype was found a few times. The V call is TRBV12-3 or TRBV12-4, the J call TRBJ1-5; D unclear. V was shortened by 7 bases and J by 1 base, with 5 bases between the two germline ends. The CDR3 contains 12 residues. CDR3 sequence (DNA): TGTGCCAGCACCGGAAGCAATCAGCCCCAGCATTTT. This codes for CASTGSNQPQHF.

The chain joins TRBV10-3 to TRBJ1-1, with D uncertain. The CDR3 is 15 residues long. Germline V gene data show CDR1 as ENHRY and CDR2 as SYGVKD. V lost 0 bases, J lost 1 base, and 9 bases lay in between. CDR3 residues: CAISESKGTNTEAFF. DNA of the CDR3: TGTGCCATCAGTGAGTCAAAGGGTACGAACACTGAAGCTTTCTTT.

This clonotype was detected only a few times. V is TRBV9 and J is TRBJ2-1; 10 bases match TRBD1. This CDR3 has 17 amino acids. Unmatched junction bases numbered 7, after V lost 0 bases and J lost 4 bases. Germline V gene lookup returns CDR1 SGDLS and CDR2 YYNGEE. The CDR3 nucleotides read TGTGCCAGCAGCGTAGTGCCGGGACAGGGGATATACAATGAGCAGTTCTTC. Translated: CASSVVPGQGIYNEQFF.

This clonotype was observed at least ten times. This chain connects TRBV7-2 to TRBJ1-1; TRBD1 aligns across 7 bases. This CDR3 has 14 amino acids. CDR1 SGHTA and CDR2 FQGNSA come from the germline V gene. Losses at the gene ends were 5 bases for V and 1 base for J; bases not matched to a gene: 4. The CDR3 sequence is CASSIQGRNTEAFF. Written as DNA, the CDR3 is TGTGCCAGCAGCATACAGGGGAGGAACACTGAAGCTTTCTTT.